The 16 T cell receptor beta chains below come from one sample, sequenced in a study of shared clonotypes between healthy human individuals. Here immunoSEQ multiplex PCR was the method, and the copy in TCRdb shows in-frame clones only, minus some. The table shows a few million clones, with 93% occurring only once. The sequencing input was naive CD4+ T cells from PBMCs. Subset in this sample: CD45RA+ positively selected. Receptors were obtained from a man in his late teens or twenties in good health. Some clones in this sample may be carry-over from other donors' samples.

A note on this clone: The junction differs from germline at one of its ends, possibly a read error. This chain uses TRBV18 with TRBJ1-2; 9 nucleotides match TRBD1. This CDR3 is built from 15 residues. Germline lookup yields CDR1 KGHSH and CDR2 LQKENI. In DNA form, the CDR3 reads TGTGCCAGCTCCCCACAAGGACAGGGGTTCTATGGCTACACCTTC. Translation: CASSPQGQGFYGYTF.

This chain uses TRBV4-1 with TRBJ1-2; D remains ambiguous. This CDR3 is 14 amino acids long. Trimming pared 0 bases from V and 5 bases from J, leaving 10 bases between. Germline-derived CDR1 and CDR2 are MGHRA and YSYEKL. In DNA, the CDR3 is TGCGCCAGCAGCCAAGATCCGAGTGGGTATGGCTACACCTTC. It is translated as CASSQDPSGYGYTF.

With respect to this clone: One junction end does not reproduce the germline sequence, and a read error may be involved. Written as DNA, the CDR3 is TGCGCCAGCAGCTTGACAGGGCCTGAAGCTCTCTTT. The encoded protein is CASSLTGPEALF. The V gene is TRBV5-1, the J gene TRBJ1-1; tentatively, D is TRBD1 (6 bases). Germline CDR1 is SGHRS and CDR2 is YFSETQ. The CDR3 contains 12 residues.

About this clone itself: This specimen includes other DNA sequences encoding the same CDR3. V gene TRBV28 combines with J gene TRBJ1-1; unclear D gene. The CDR3 has 11 residues. CDR1 is MDHEN, CDR2 SYDVKM, per germline. Deletions cut 6 bases from V and 1 base from J, with 3 bases between. DNA of the CDR3: TGTGCCAGCAGGACGAACACTGAAGCTTTCTTT. This codes for CASRTNTEAFF.

The J gene is TRBJ2-1, the V gene TRBV7-6; 9 nucleotides line up with TRBD1. CDR3 length: 15 amino acids. Germline CDR1 reads SGHVS; CDR2 reads FNYEAQ. Trimming at V came to 6 bases and at J to 1 base, leaving 4 bases not matched to a gene. In DNA, the CDR3 is TGTGCCAGCAGTGATGGACAGGGGTCCTACAATGAGCAGTTCTTC. This sequence encodes CASSDGQGSYNEQFF.

The chain carries TRBV7-2 and TRBJ2-3; D remains ambiguous. Trimming removed 3 bases at V and 8 bases at J, with 9 bases between. This CDR3 spans 12 amino acids. Germline V gene sequence: CDR1 SGHTA, CDR2 FQGNSA. The CDR3 loop is CASSFEVGTQYF. The CDR3 DNA sequence: TGTGCCAGCAGCTTCGAAGTTGGTACGCAGTATTTT.

The chain uses TRBV6-1 and TRBJ2-1; D remains unclear. The germline V gene encodes CDR1 MNHNS and CDR2 SASEGT. Trimming cost V 7 bases and J 6 bases, with 19 bases left between them. The CDR3 contains 15 residues. The DNA of the CDR3 is TGTGCCAGCACCGAGGCGTCAAAAGGATCCAATGAGCAGTTCTTC. Translating it yields CASTEASKGSNEQFF.

To note about this clone: This sample also contains other DNA sequences that code for the same CDR3. The chain carries TRBV7-2 and TRBJ2-5, with D possibly being TRBD1 or TRBD2 (5 bases each). Germline CDR1 SGHTA, CDR2 FQGNSA. The V gene lost 1 base and the J gene lost 5 bases, with 11 bases spanning the gap. The CDR3 is made up of 14 amino acids. The CDR3 DNA sequence: TGTGCCAGCAGCTTAGATCGGGGCCAGGAGACCCAGTACTTC. Protein sequence: CASSLDRGQETQYF.

On this clone itself: This CDR3 is also generated by other DNA sequences in the sample. J is TRBJ2-7 and V is TRBV11-2, with 11 bases fitting TRBD1. This CDR3 contains 14 residues. CDR1 is SGHAT and CDR2 is FQNNGV in the germline V gene. Trimming removed 1 base from V and 5 bases from J; junction bases left unmatched: 1. In DNA form, the CDR3 reads TGTGCCAGCAGCTTAGGGACAGGGGGCGACGAGCAGTACTTC. It translates to CASSLGTGGDEQYF.

This sequence joins TRBV4-1 and TRBJ1-5; D call uncertain. This CDR3 has 16 residues. The germline V gene encodes CDR1 MGHRA and CDR2 YSYEKL. V was clipped by 0 bases and J by 3 bases, with 12 bases between them. The CDR3 bases are TGCGCCAGCAGCCAAGATCCGGCAGGTTTCAATCAGCCCCAGCATTTT. As protein: CASSQDPAGFNQPQHF.

The chain combines TRBV18 with TRBJ1-2, with D hard to call. CDR3 size: 14 residues. CDR1 KGHSH and CDR2 LQKENI come from the germline V gene. The CDR3 bases are TGTGCAACCGCCGCCGGTAAGGACGAGGGTGGCTACACCTTC. It codes for CATAAGKDEGGYTF.

V and J are TRBV6-1 and TRBJ2-7; D possibly corresponds to TRBD1 (5 bases). The V end was cut by 8 bases, the J end by 2 bases, with 10 bases between. The CDR3 has 12 residues. Germline assignment: CDR1 MNHNS and CDR2 SASEGT. The DNA for the CDR3 is TGTGCCAGCGGTAGGGGAACCTACGAGCAGTACTTC. It specifies CASGRGTYEQYF.

This chain connects TRBV19 to TRBJ1-1; D is unresolved. The CDR3 runs 16 residues. The V gene's germline CDR1 is LNHDA and CDR2 SQIVND (reference sequence). Trimming took 4 bases from V and 4 from J, leaving 19 bases between them. Here the CDR3 DNA reads TGTGCCAGTAGTAGCTGGGTCATGAGGAGTCGCACTGAAGCTTTCTTT. Amino acids: CASSSWVMRSRTEAFF. Supplemented by reference TRBV19 and TRBJ1-1, the full variable domain reads DGGITQSPKYLFRKEGQNVTLSCEQNLNHDAMYWYRQDPGQGLRLIYYSQIVNDFQKGDIAEGYSVSREKKESFPLTVTSAQKNPTAFYLCASSSWVMRSRTEAFFGQGTRLTVV.

CDR3 DNA sequence: TGCAGCGTAGCAACAGGGGCAGACACCGGGGAGCTGTTTTTT. As protein: CSVATGADTGELFF. The rearrangement links TRBV29-1 to TRBJ2-2; 7 bases line up with TRBD1. The CDR3 runs to 14 residues. V lost 6 bases, J lost 3 bases, and 7 bases stayed unmatched. The germline V gene encodes CDR1 SQVTM and CDR2 ANQGSEA.

This clone was recorded only once. The CDR3 protein is CASSQATSGIDEQYF. CDR3 nucleotide sequence: TGTGCCAGCAGCCAGGCCACTAGCGGGATAGACGAGCAGTACTTC. The J gene is TRBJ2-7, the V gene TRBV4-2, with 10 bases identical to TRBD2. CDR1 is LGHNA, CDR2 YNFKEQ, per germline. With 3 bases clipped from V and 5 bases from J, the junction kept 7 bases outside the gene matches. The CDR3 consists of 15 residues.

The V and J genes are TRBV7-8 and TRBJ2-2, with D maybe TRBD2 (6 bases). Germline CDR1 is SGHVS and CDR2 is FQNEAQ. V lost 1 base and J 3 bases, leaving 15 bases between the germline ends. The CDR3 is 17 residues long. CDR3 DNA sequence: TGTGCCAGCAGCTTAGTTGTGTCCGGGAGTTACACCGGGGAGCTGTTTTTT. This gives the protein CASSLVVSGSYTGELFF.